The text below deals with one T cell receptor (beta chain). Between the trimmed V and J ends, which lost 3 bases and 5 bases, there was a span of 14 bases. The CDR3 consists of 15 residues. CDR1 is MNHEY, CDR2 SMNVEV, per germline (reference sequence). The protocol was immunoSEQ multiplex PCR, while the TCRdb copy is restricted to in-frame clones and leaves out a portion. Of around 170,000 clones listed, 80% to 90% are singletons. These data come from a study of control samples from healthy donors and cancer patients. This chain links TRBV27 with TRBJ2-1; D is unclear. The specimen sequenced was blood. The source of this sequence is a woman in her twenties or thirties in good health. The CDR3 loop is CASSFFSPRDNEQFF. CDR3 sequence (DNA): TGTGCCAGCAGTTTCTTTTCCCCTAGAGACAATGAGCAGTTCTTC.